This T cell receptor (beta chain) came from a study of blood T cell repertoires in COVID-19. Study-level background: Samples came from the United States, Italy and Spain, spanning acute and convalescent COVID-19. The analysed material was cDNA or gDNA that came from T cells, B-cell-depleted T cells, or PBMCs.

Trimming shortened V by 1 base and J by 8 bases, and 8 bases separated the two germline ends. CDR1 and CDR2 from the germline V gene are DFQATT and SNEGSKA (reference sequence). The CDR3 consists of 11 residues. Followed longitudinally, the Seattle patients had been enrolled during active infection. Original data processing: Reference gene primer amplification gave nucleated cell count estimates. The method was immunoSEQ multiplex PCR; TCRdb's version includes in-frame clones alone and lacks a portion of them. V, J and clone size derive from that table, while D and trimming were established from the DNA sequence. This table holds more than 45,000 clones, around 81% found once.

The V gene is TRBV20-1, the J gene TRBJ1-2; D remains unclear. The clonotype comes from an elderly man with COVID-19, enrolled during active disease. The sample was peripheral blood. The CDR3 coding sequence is TGCAGTGCTAGAGCTCGCGGCGGCTACACCTTC. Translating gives CSARARGGYTF.